The 18 T cell receptor beta chains below all came from one sample that was sequenced in a study of cytomegalovirus exposure and HLA in healthy donors. The PCR made use of 60 Vbeta and 13 Jbeta primers. TCRdb keeps only in-frame clones here, not all; method: immunoSEQ multiplex PCR. The sample comprises about 150,000 clones, approximately 88% of which are singletons, and 0.38% rests with the top ten. The sample comprised PBMCs. The receptors were sampled from a boy aged 2-15 years in good health and CMV-seronegative.

V usage is TRBV18 and J usage is TRBJ2-1; TRBD1 is a possible D gene (5 bases). The CDR3 extends over 12 amino acids. Germline CDR1 reads KGHSH; CDR2 reads LQKENI. The ends were cut back, 5 bases at V and 12 bases at J, with 14 bases in the middle. The CDR3 sequence is CASSNSSQGQFF. The DNA for the CDR3 is TGTGCCAGCTCAAATTCCTCCCAGGGGCAGTTCTTC.

In this sample, this clone turned up once. J is TRBJ2-1 and V is TRBV13, with D possibly TRBD1 on 5 matching bases. V lost 1 base to trimming and J lost 6 bases, with 7 bases between them. Per the germline V gene, CDR1 is PRHDT and CDR2 is FYEKMQ (reference sequence). CDR3 size: 13 residues. The CDR3, as DNA: TGTGCCAGCAGCTTAGAGGGGCGCAATGAGCAGTTCTTC. It specifies CASSLEGRNEQFF.

The chain joins TRBV27 to TRBJ1-1; D perhaps matches TRBD1 (5 bases). The CDR3 is 15 amino acids. Trimming cost V 2 bases and J 2 bases, with 12 bases left between them. Germline CDR1 MNHEY, CDR2 SMNVEV (reference sequence). The CDR3 is CASSLQGLGNTEAFF. The DNA for the CDR3 is TGTGCCAGCAGTTTACAGGGTTTAGGTAACACTGAAGCTTTCTTT.

A word on this clone: Sequence at one end of the junction differs from germline and may be a read error. The sample holds other DNA sequences that translate to the same CDR3. The V gene is TRBV2, the J gene TRBJ1-2; 7 nucleotides match TRBD1. CDR3 length: 15 residues. Germline CDR1 and CDR2: SNHLY and FYNNEI. The chain's CDR3 is CASSAPADRNYGYTF. The CDR3 coding sequence is TGCGCCAGCAGTGCCCCAGCGGACAGGAACTATGGCTACACCTTC.

V is TRBV30 and J is TRBJ2-2; no clear D gene. CDR3 length equals 11 residues. With 4 bases removed from V and 5 bases from J, the gap between germline ends came to 5 bases. The germline CDR1 and CDR2 sequences are GTSNPN and SVGIG (reference sequence). The chain's CDR3 is CAWTGTGELFF. CDR3 sequence (DNA): TGTGCCTGGACCGGGACCGGGGAGCTGTTTTTT.

V and J are TRBV5-1 and TRBJ2-3, with 12 bases identical to TRBD2. There are 20 residues in the CDR3. In germline, CDR1 is SGHRS, CDR2 YFSETQ. The V and J ends lost 0 bases and 0 bases, in that order; junction bases with no gene match: 11. CDR3 sequence (DNA): TGCGCCAGCAGCTTGGCGTTTTTCGGACTAGCGGGACTTAGCACAGATACGCAGTATTTT. This sequence encodes CASSLAFFGLAGLSTDTQYF.

The chain recombines TRBV7-8 with TRBJ2-1; TRBD1 matches 8 bases. The CDR3 spans 15 residues. Germline V gives CDR1 SGHVS, CDR2 FQNEAQ. The V segment lost 7 bases and the J segment 14 bases; nucleotides outside the gene matches: 19. The CDR3 nucleotides read TGTGCCAGCACTCAGGGGGCGGCTAGCTCCCTCGGAGAGTTCTTC. Translated: CASTQGAASSLGEFF.

This clone has just one count. The rearrangement joins TRBV19 to TRBJ2-7, with TRBD1 identical over 9 bases. The CDR3 covers 17 residues. Germline lookup yields CDR1 LNHDA and CDR2 SQIVND (reference sequence). The CDR3 protein is CASSITCMRRGPGQGSV. The CDR3 DNA reads as TGTGCCAGTAGTATTACGTGTATGAGGAGAGGGCCGGGACAGGGCTCTGTC.

The V and J genes are TRBV5-4 and TRBJ2-2, with 8 bases fitting TRBD2. The CDR3 runs to 14 residues. V shed 2 bases, J shed 3 bases, and the junction held 0 bases outside the gene matches. From germline, CDR1 is SGHNT and CDR2 YYREEE (reference sequence). The CDR3 sequence is CASSFGRDTGELFF. CDR3 DNA: TGTGCCAGCAGCTTCGGGAGGGACACCGGGGAGCTGTTTTTT.

The V gene is TRBV11-2, the J gene TRBJ2-7; TRBD2 is a possible D gene (6 bases). CDR1 and CDR2 (germline): SGHAT, FQNNGV. Deletions cut 6 bases from V and 0 bases from J, with 18 bases between. The CDR3 runs to 16 residues. The chain's CDR3 is CASSPWGAGFSYEQYF. For the CDR3, the DNA is TGTGCCAGCAGTCCGTGGGGAGCGGGCTTCTCCTACGAGCAGTACTTC.

The V and J genes are TRBV28 and TRBJ2-3, with D possibly matching TRBD2 (6 bases). Germline V gives CDR1 MDHEN, CDR2 SYDVKM. The CDR3 loop spans 15 amino acids. V was trimmed by 4 bases and J by 2 bases, leaving 13 bases between them. The CDR3 sequence: CASSSYSGDTDTQYF. The CDR3 DNA reads TGTGCCAGCAGTTCTTATAGCGGAGACACAGATACGCAGTATTTT. The full variable domain, with the rest looked up from reference TRBV28 and TRBJ2-3, is DVKVTQSSRYLVKRTGEKVFLECVQDMDHENMFWYRQDPGLGLRLIYFSYDVKMKEKGDIPEGYSVSREKKERFSLILESASTNQTSMYLCASSSYSGDTDTQYFGPGTRLTVL.

V gene TRBV10-3 combines with J gene TRBJ1-2; the match to TRBD1 covers 8 bases. The CDR3 contains 14 residues. Germline V CDR1 and CDR2: ENHRY, SYGVKD. V gave up 5 bases and J gave up 3 bases; unmatched junction bases: 5. DNA for the CDR3: TGTGCCATCAGTCCGACAGGGGCGGACTATGGCTACACCTTC. Amino acid sequence: CAISPTGADYGYTF.

J is TRBJ2-5 and V is TRBV28; unclear D gene. In germline, CDR1 is MDHEN, CDR2 SYDVKM. V was shortened by 5 bases and J by 6 bases, with 13 bases between the two germline ends. This CDR3 has 13 residues. The CDR3 nucleotides read TGTGCCAGCAGTCCTTTCCCAGCGCAGACCCAGTACTTC. Translating it yields CASSPFPAQTQYF.

The V call is TRBV10-1, the J call TRBJ2-3; 9 nucleotides align to TRBD2. This CDR3 contains 15 residues. The V gene end was trimmed by 0 bases and the J gene end by 4 bases; junction bases not matched to a gene: 2. Germline V lookup: CDR1 WNHNN, CDR2 SYGVQD (reference sequence). In nucleotides, the CDR3 is TGCGCCAGCAGTGAGTCTGGGACTAGCCCAGATACGCAGTATTTT. Translated, it gives CASSESGTSPDTQYF.

Only one count was recorded for this clone. This chain uses TRBV5-1 with TRBJ2-3; D is possibly TRBD1 (5 bases). CDR3 length: 15 amino acids. V lost 6 bases, J lost 0 bases, and 14 bases lay in between. Germline assignment: CDR1 SGHRS and CDR2 YFSETQ. As DNA, the CDR3 is TGCGCCAGCACGGAGAGGCGGACAAGCACAGATACGCAGTATTTT. This codes for CASTERRTSTDTQYF.

The V gene is TRBV30, the J gene TRBJ2-7; D is unresolved. Trimming shortened V by 0 bases and J by 4 bases, and 13 bases separated the two germline ends. In germline, CDR1 is GTSNPN, CDR2 SVGIG (reference sequence). The CDR3 sequence is 14 residues long. The CDR3 sequence is CAWSVPRLKYEQYF. The CDR3 DNA reads TGTGCCTGGAGTGTACCGAGGCTTAAGTACGAGCAGTACTTC.

The CDR3 reads CASSPNRGNTEAFF. CDR3 in DNA: TGTGCCAGCTCACCTAACAGGGGGAACACTGAAGCTTTCTTT. The chain couples TRBV18 to TRBJ1-1; 7 bases are a match to TRBD1. J was trimmed by 1 base and V by 3 bases; bases with no gene match: 2. CDR1 is KGHSH and CDR2 is LQKENI in the germline V gene. The CDR3 runs 14 residues.

V gene TRBV6-5 combines with J gene TRBJ1-1; a weak D match, TRBD1 (5 bases). The CDR3 contains 13 residues. The V end was cut by 1 base, the J end by 4 bases, with 7 bases between. Germline CDR1 is MNHEY and CDR2 is SVGAGI. The CDR3 nucleotides are TGTGCCAGCAGTTACTTGGGGGGCACTGAAGCTTTCTTT. The encoded protein is CASSYLGGTEAFF.